This T cell receptor beta chain emerged from a study of tumor-infiltrating lymphocytes in oesophageal squamous cell carcinoma. A remark on this clonotype: It is unclear where the CDR3 begins or ends on the DNA, so no DNA is shown, and the CDR3 is as TCRdb lists it.

MiXCR, run by TCRdb on the PCR reads, gives a single entry per CDR3 protein. The repertoire holds under 20,000 distinct CDR3 sequences, roughly two fifths seen once, with approximately 19% in the top ten. From its first to its last residue, the CDR3 has 14 amino acids. V is TRBV7-5 and J is TRBJ1-5. TRBV7-5 is a recognized pseudogene. This clonotype originated in a male donor with esophageal squamous cell carcinoma. Sequencing used esophageal tumor tissue. The CDR3 reads CISVPEDSNQPQHF.